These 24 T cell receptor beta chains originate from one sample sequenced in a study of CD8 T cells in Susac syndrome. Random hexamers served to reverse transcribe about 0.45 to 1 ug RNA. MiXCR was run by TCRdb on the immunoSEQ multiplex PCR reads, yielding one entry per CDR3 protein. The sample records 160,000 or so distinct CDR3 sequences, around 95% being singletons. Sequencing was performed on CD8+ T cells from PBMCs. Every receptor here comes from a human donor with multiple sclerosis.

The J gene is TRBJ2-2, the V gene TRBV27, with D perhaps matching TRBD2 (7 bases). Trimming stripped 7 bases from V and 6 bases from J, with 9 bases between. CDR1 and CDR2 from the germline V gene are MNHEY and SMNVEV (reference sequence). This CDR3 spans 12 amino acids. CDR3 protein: CASTGGAGELFF. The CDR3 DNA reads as TGTGCCAGCACGGGGGGCGCCGGGGAGCTGTTTTTT.

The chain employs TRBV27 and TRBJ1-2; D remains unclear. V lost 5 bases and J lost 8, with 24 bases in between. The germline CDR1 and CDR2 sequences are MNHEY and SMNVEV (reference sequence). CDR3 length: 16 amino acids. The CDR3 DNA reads TGTGCCAGCAGTCCCAACATCTTGCCGCCCCCGAGGGGCTACACCTTC. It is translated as CASSPNILPPPRGYTF.

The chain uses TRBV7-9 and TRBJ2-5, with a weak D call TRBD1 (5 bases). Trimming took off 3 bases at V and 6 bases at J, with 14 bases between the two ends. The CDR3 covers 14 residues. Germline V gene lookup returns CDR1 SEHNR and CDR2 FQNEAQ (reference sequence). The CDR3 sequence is CASSFPQGLQTQYF. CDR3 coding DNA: TGTGCCAGCAGCTTTCCGCAGGGATTGCAGACCCAGTACTTC.

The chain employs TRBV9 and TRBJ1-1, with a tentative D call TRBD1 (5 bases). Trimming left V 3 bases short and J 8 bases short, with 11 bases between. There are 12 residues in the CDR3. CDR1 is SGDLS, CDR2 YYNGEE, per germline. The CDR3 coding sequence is TGTGCCAGCAGCGCGGGGGAGGGAGAAGCTTTCTTT. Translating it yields CASSAGEGEAFF.

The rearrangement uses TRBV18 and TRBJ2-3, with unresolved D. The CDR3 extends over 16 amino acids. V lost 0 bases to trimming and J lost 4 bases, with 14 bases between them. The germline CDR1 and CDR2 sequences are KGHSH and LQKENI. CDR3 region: CASSPPTSVDPDTQYF. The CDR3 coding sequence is TGTGCCAGCTCACCACCGACATCCGTAGACCCAGATACGCAGTATTTT.

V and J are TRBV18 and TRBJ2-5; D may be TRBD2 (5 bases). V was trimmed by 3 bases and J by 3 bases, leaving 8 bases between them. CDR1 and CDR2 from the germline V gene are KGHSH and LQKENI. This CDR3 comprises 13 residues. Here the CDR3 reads CASSPPREETQYF. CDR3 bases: TGTGCCAGCTCACCCCCGAGGGAAGAGACCCAGTACTTC.

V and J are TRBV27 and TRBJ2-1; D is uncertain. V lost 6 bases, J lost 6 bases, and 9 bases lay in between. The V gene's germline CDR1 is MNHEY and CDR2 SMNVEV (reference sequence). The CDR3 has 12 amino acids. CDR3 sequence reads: CASSPPSNEQFF. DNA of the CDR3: TGTGCCAGCAGCCCCCCCTCCAATGAGCAGTTCTTC.

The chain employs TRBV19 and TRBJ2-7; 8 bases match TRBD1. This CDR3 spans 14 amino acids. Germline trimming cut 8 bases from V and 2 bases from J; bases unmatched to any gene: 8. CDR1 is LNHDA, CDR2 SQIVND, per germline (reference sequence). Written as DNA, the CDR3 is TGTGCCAGTCGGAGAGACAGGGGTGCCTACGAGCAGTACTTC. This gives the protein CASRRDRGAYEQYF.

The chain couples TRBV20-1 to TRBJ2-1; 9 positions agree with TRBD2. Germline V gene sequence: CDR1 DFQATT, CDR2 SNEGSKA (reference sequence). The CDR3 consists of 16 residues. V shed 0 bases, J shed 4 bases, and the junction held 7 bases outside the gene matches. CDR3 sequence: CSARDPLAGQYNEQFF. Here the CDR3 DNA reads TGCAGTGCTAGAGATCCGCTAGCGGGGCAATACAATGAGCAGTTCTTC.

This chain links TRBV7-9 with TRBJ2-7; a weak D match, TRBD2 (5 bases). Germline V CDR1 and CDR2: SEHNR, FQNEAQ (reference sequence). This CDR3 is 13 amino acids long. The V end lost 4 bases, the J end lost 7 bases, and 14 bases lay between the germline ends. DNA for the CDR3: TGTGCCAGCAGCTCTTCCGCCCCGGGGGAGCAGTACGTC. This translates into CASSSSAPGEQYV.

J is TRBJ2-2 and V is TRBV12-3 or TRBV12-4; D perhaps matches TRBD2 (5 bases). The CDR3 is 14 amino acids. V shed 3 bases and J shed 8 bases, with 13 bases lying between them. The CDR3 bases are TGTGCCAGCAGTTTTGGTCTAGCAACGGGGGAGCTGTTTTTT. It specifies CASSFGLATGELFF.

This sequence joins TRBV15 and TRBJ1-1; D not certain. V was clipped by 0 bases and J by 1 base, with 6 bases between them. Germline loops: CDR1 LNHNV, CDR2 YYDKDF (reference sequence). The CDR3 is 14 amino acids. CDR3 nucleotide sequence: TGTGCCACCAGCAGAGATTTCGCGAACACTGAAGCTTTCTTT. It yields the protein CATSRDFANTEAFF.

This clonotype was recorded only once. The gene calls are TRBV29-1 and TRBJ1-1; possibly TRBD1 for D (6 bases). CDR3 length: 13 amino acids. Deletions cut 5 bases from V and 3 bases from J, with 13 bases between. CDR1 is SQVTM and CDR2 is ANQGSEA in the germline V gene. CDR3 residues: CSVKAGDYTEAFF. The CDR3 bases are TGCAGCGTTAAAGCAGGGGACTACACTGAAGCTTTCTTT.

CDR3: CASSIPRGVQETQYF. In nucleotides, the CDR3 is TGTGCCAGCAGTATACCTCGGGGGGTCCAAGAGACCCAGTACTTC. The chain employs TRBV7-9 and TRBJ2-5, with 7 bases aligning to TRBD2. V gave up 6 bases and J gave up 1 base; unmatched junction bases: 8. This CDR3 has 15 amino acids. Germline CDR1 SEHNR, CDR2 FQNEAQ (reference sequence).

CDR3 residues: CASSQTGGQPQHF. The CDR3 bases are TGTGCCAGCAGCCAGACCGGGGGTCAGCCCCAGCATTTT. The chain uses TRBV3-1 and TRBJ1-5; TRBD1 is a possible D gene (5 bases). From germline, CDR1 is LGHDT and CDR2 YNNKEL (reference sequence). The CDR3 sequence is 13 residues long. Trimming took 3 bases from V and 6 from J, leaving 9 bases between them.

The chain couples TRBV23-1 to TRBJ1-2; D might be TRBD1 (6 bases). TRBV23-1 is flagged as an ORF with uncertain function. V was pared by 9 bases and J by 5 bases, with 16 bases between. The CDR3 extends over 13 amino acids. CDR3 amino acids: CARYRERSYGYTF. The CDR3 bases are TGCGCCAGGTACAGGGAGAGGAGTTATGGCTACACCTTC.

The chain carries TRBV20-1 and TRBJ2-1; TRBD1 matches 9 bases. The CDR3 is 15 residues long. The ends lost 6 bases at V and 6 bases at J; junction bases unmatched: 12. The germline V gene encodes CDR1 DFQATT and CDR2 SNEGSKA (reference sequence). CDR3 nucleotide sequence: TGCAGTGCCCCGTTCCGGGACAGGGAGGCCAATGAGCAGTTCTTC. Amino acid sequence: CSAPFRDREANEQFF.

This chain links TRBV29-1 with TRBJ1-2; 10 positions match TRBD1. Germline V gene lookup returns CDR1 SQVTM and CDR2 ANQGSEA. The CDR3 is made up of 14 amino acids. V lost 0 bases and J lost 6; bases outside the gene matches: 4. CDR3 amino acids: CSVEERQGANGYTF. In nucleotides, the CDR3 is TGCAGCGTTGAAGAGAGACAGGGGGCCAATGGCTACACCTTC.

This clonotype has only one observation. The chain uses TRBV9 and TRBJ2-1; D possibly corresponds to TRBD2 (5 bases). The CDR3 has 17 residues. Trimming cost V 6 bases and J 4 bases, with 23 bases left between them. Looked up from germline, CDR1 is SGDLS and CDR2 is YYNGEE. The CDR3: CASTERSGSSPYNEQFF. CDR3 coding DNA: TGTGCCAGCACGGAGCGGAGCGGAAGCAGTCCTTACAATGAGCAGTTCTTC.

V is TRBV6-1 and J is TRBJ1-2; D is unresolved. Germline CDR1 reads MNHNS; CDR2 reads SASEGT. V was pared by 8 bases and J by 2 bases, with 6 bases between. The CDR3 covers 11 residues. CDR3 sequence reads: CASGGNYGYTF. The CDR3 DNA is TGTGCCAGCGGCGGGAACTATGGCTACACCTTC.

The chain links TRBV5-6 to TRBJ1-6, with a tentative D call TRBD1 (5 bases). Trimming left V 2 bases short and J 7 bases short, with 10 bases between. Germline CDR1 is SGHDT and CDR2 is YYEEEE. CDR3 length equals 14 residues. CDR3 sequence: CASSFPGRNSPLHF. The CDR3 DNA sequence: TGTGCCAGCAGCTTTCCAGGGAGAAATTCACCCCTCCACTTT. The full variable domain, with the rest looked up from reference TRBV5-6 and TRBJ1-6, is DAGVTQSPTHLIKTRGQQVTLRCSPKSGHDTVSWYQQALGQGPQFIFQYYEEEERQRGNFPDRFSGHQFPNYSSELNVNALLLGDSALYLCASSFPGRNSPLHFGNGTRLTVT.

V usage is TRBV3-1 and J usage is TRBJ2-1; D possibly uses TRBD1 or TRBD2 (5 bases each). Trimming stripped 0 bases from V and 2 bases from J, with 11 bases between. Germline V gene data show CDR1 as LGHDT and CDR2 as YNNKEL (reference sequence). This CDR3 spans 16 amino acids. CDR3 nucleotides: TGTGCCAGCAGCCAAGAAGGAACGGGGCCCTACAATGAGCAGTTCTTC. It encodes CASSQEGTGPYNEQFF.

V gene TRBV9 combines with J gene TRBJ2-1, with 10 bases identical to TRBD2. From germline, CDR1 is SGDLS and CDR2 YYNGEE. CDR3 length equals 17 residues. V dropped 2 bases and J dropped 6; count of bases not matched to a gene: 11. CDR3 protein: CASSVSGSGGASNEQFF. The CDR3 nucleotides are TGTGCCAGCAGCGTCTCGGGGAGCGGGGGGGCCTCCAATGAGCAGTTCTTC.

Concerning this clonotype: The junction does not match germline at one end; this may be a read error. CDR3 sequence reads: CASSFAKTGNYGFAF. CDR3 DNA sequence: TGTGCCAGCAGTTTCGCCAAGACAGGGAACTATGGTTTCGCCTTC. The chain carries TRBV12-3 or TRBV12-4 and TRBJ1-2; 7 positions match TRBD1. CDR3 length: 15 residues.